The rows below give T cell receptor beta chains drawn from one sample of a study of T cell responses to AZD1222 COVID-19 vaccine. Libraries were prepared by immunoSEQ multiplex PCR; TCRdb keeps only in-frame clonotypes and omits some of them. The sample lists some 180,000 clones; more than 80% were seen once. Here the sequenced sample was peripheral blood, taken on day 0 of AZD1222 vaccination. The receptors were sampled from an adult in good health. CDR3s include the opening cysteine and the closing phenylalanine or tryptophan. The D gene is left open where the match is weak. Size is omitted from some rows. Given values are once, few, many or a class for expanded clones.

V	size	J	D	DNA	CDR3
TRBV5-1	once	TRBJ1-4	TRBD1	TGCGCCAGCAGCTTCCTGTCCGCAGGGGGCTCTCCTAATGAAAAACTGTTTTTT	CASSFLSAGGSPNEKLFF
TRBV7-2	NA	TRBJ2-7	TRBD2	TGTGCCAGCAGCCCCACTAGCGGCCCCTACGTTGTGCAGTACTTC	CASSPTSGPYVVQYF
TRBV19	NA	TRBJ2-2	NA	TGTGCCAGTAGTATTGAGGACCTCCCCACCGGGGAGCTGTTTTTT	CASSIEDLPTGELFF
TRBV5-8	NA	TRBJ2-3	NA	TGTGCCAGCAGAGAAGCATGGGGGCTTACAGATACGCAGTATTTT	CASREAWGLTDTQYF
TRBV6-2/TRBV6-3	NA	TRBJ1-5	NA	TGTGCCAGCAGTTACTCCCACCATGACAGACTAAATCAGCCCCAGCATTTT	CASSYSHHDRLNQPQHF
TRBV5-6	NA	TRBJ2-3	TRBD2	TGTGCCAGCAGCTCCCCGCCGGGACTAGCGGCCACAGATACGCAGTATTTT	CASSSPPGLAATDTQYF
TRBV5-1	NA	TRBJ1-4	NA	TGCGCCAGCAGCCTCCGGGGGACCGATGAAAAACTGTTTTTT	CASSLRGTDEKLFF
TRBV27	NA	TRBJ2-7	NA	TGTGCCAGCAGTTCTGGCAGGGCCTACGAGCAGTACTTC	CASSSGRAYEQYF
TRBV5-1	NA	TRBJ2-5	TRBD2	TGCGCCAGCAGCGGGGGACTAGCCGGAGAGACCCAGTACTTC	CASSGGLAGETQYF
TRBV21-1	NA	TRBJ1-1	NA	TGTGCCAGCAGCAAAAAAAATGAAGGAAAGTACACTGAAGCTTTCTTT	CASSKKNEGKYTEAFF
TRBV27	NA	TRBJ2-7	TRBD2	TGTGCCAGCAGTTCCGGGACTAGCGGCTCCAACGAGCAGTACTTC	CASSSGTSGSNEQYF
TRBV19	NA	TRBJ1-2	NA	TGTGCCAGTCGCCTAACTTCACAGGGATTCGGCTATGGCTACACCTTC	CASRLTSQGFGYGYTF
TRBV7-6	NA	TRBJ1-4	NA	TGTGCCAGCAGCCAAGGAGGGGGATCTAGCTTAGTCGGAAAACTGTTTTTT	CASSQGGGSSLVGKLFF
TRBV6-5	NA	TRBJ1-4	TRBD1	TGTGCCAGCAGTACCGGGACAGGGGCGGAAAAACTGTTTTTT	CASSTGTGAEKLFF
TRBV4-3	NA	TRBJ2-7	NA	TGCGCCAGCAGCCAGGGACGGGGCTCCTACGAGCAGTACTTC	CASSQGRGSYEQYF
TRBV5-1	few	TRBJ1-4	NA	TGCGCCAGCAGCCGATCGAGCGGGAATGAAAAACTGTTTTTT	CASSRSSGNEKLFF
TRBV6-4	NA	TRBJ1-3	NA	TGTGCCAGCAGATGGACTGACTCTGGAAACACCATATATTTT	CASRWTDSGNTIYF
TRBV27	NA	TRBJ2-7	TRBD2	TGTGCCAGCAGCTTTAGCGGGGCCACCTACGAGCAGTACTTC	CASSFSGATYEQYF
TRBV6-2/TRBV6-3	NA	TRBJ1-1	TRBD1	TGTGCCAGCAGTTATCAACAGGGGACTGAAGCTTTCTTT	CASSYQQGTEAFF
TRBV3-1/TRBV3-2	NA	TRBJ2-1	NA	TGTGCCAGCAGTCTCGACTCGATCTCCTACAATGAGCAGTTCTTC	CASSLDSISYNEQFF
TRBV6-5	once	TRBJ1-2	TRBD1	TGTGCCAGCAGTTCAGGGGGCTATGGCTACACCTTC	CASSSGGYGYTF
TRBV9	NA	TRBJ1-5	NA	TGTGCCAGCAGCGTAGACGGGGGGCTGCAGCCCCAGCATTTT	CASSVDGGLQPQHF
TRBV19	NA	TRBJ1-4	NA	TGTGCCAGTAGTATACAGGGGAGAGAAAAACTGTTTTTT	CASSIQGREKLFF
TRBV30	NA	TRBJ2-2	NA	TGTGCCTGGAGGCAGCCAAACACCGGGGAGCTGTTTTTT	CAWRQPNTGELFF
TRBV5-1	NA	TRBJ2-2	NA	TGCGCCAGCAGGGGGGACACCGGGGAGCTGTTTTTT	CASRGDTGELFF
TRBV5-6	NA	TRBJ1-1	TRBD1	TGTGCCAGCAGCCCCGGGACAGCAGAAGCTTTCTTT	CASSPGTAEAFF
TRBV4-3	NA	TRBJ2-2	NA	TGCGCCAGCAGCCAAGGCCCCGGGGTAGCCGGGGAGCTGTTTTTT	CASSQGPGVAGELFF
TRBV27	NA	TRBJ2-5	TRBD1	TGTGCCAGCAGTGGCGCCGGGACAGGGGAAGAGACCCAGTACTTC	CASSGAGTGEETQYF
TRBV7-2	NA	TRBJ2-6	NA	TGTGCCAGCAGCTTAATGGTGGGGGGGCGCGGGGCCAACGTCCTGACTTTC	CASSLMVGGRGANVLTF
TRBV5-1	NA	TRBJ1-6	NA	TGTGCCAGCAGCTTGGCCACAGCCGTTGGCTCACCCCTCCACTTT	CASSLATAVGSPLHF
TRBV10-3	NA	TRBJ1-2	NA	TGTGCCATCAGTTCCAGCTACAACTATGGCTACACCTTC	CAISSSYNYGYTF
TRBV7-2	NA	TRBJ1-6	NA	TGTGCCAGCAGCTTAGTCGGGAATTCACCCCTCCACTTT	CASSLVGNSPLHF
TRBV6-5	NA	TRBJ2-2	NA	TGTGCCAGCAGTTACTCGGGAGGAAGCCCCGGGGAGCTGTTTTTT	CASSYSGGSPGELFF
TRBV7-2	NA	TRBJ1-4	NA	TGTGCCAGCAGCCAACCGGGAGGAAATGAAAAACTGTTTTTT	CASSQPGGNEKLFF
TRBV11-2	NA	TRBJ2-5	NA	TGTGCCAGCAGCCCGCGGAGAAGAGAGACCCAGTACTTC	CASSPRRRETQYF
TRBV21-1	NA	TRBJ1-5	NA	TGTGCCAGCAGCAAACCGCTGTTACATGCGAAGGATAATCAGCCCCAGCATTTT	CASSKPLLHAKDNQPQHF
TRBV7-6	NA	TRBJ1-6	TRBD1	TGTGCCAGCAGCGCCGGGGGACAGGGGGGATCACCCCTCCACTTT	CASSAGGQGGSPLHF
TRBV7-3	NA	TRBJ2-6	NA	TGTGCCAGCAGCTTTACCGGGGCCAACGTCCTGACTTTC	CASSFTGANVLTF
TRBV7-2	NA	TRBJ2-3	TRBD1	TGTGCCAGCAGCCTCGGGACAGGAAGCACAGATACGCAGTATTTT	CASSLGTGSTDTQYF
TRBV27	NA	TRBJ1-3	NA	TGTGCCAGCATGGACAGAATCACCGGCTCTGGAAACACCATATATTTT	CASMDRITGSGNTIYF
TRBV7-6	NA	TRBJ2-2	NA	TGTGCCAGCAGCTTAGGAATGGGACCGAACACCGGGGAGCTGTTTTTT	CASSLGMGPNTGELFF
TRBV5-1	once	TRBJ1-1	NA	TGCGCCAGCAGCTTGGGGACGATATCGCGCACTGAAGCTTTCTTT	CASSLGTISRTEAFF
TRBV6-4	NA	TRBJ2-1	TRBD1	TGTGCCCGAAACCGGGACAGGGGGCCCCATGAGCAGTTCTTC	CARNRDRGPHEQFF
TRBV27	NA	TRBJ2-7	NA	TGTGCCAGCAGTTTTTTGGCGGGCTCCTACGAGCAGTACTTC	CASSFLAGSYEQYF
TRBV6-5	few	TRBJ1-2	NA	TGTGCCATTACAGGACCATATGGCTACACCTTC	CAITGPYGYTF
TRBV5-8	NA	TRBJ2-2	TRBD2	TGTGCCAGCAGCCCAGCGGGAGTGACCGGGGAGCTGTTTTTT	CASSPAGVTGELFF
TRBV4-3	NA	TRBJ1-4	NA	TGCGCCAGCAGCCAAGCCCTTCGGACAGAGGAAAAACTGTTTTTT	CASSQALRTEEKLFF
TRBV11-2	NA	TRBJ1-2	NA	TGTGCCAGCAGCTTAGAAGGCTATGGCTACACCTTC	CASSLEGYGYTF
TRBV7-9	NA	TRBJ2-2	NA	TGTGCCAGCAGTCTAACAGGGTCTGGCACCGGGGAGCTGTTTTTT	CASSLTGSGTGELFF
TRBV18	NA	TRBJ2-7	TRBD1	TGTGCCAGCTCACCCGGGACAGGACCATACGAGCAGTACTTC	CASSPGTGPYEQYF